This record looks at one TCR beta chain sequence and its context. From germline, CDR1 is LGHNA and CDR2 YSLEER. The CDR3 length is 16 residues. Trimming left V 0 bases short and J 3 bases short, with 12 bases between. Some clones are missing from TCRdb's copy, which holds only in-frame ones; the method was immunoSEQ multiplex PCR. The data show some 300,000 clones, more than 75% seen once. Participants were aged about 18 to 90 years, lived in about 26 US areas, and enrolled virtually. This sample is part of a study of blood T cell repertoires in COVID-19. Overall study: PBMCs, B-cell-depleted T cells, or T cells were the source of the cDNA or gDNA that made up the material.

This chain links TRBV4-3 with TRBJ1-5; D may be TRBD1 (6 bases). The sequenced sample was PBMCs or T cells enriched from blood (not recorded which). The TCR was taken from a woman between 55 and 75 years old in a cohort exposed to, infected with or recovered from COVID-19 (not recorded which). CDR3 sequence reads: CASSQDPAGANQPQHF. The CDR3 region has the DNA TGCGCCAGCAGCCAAGATCCGGCAGGGGCCAATCAGCCCCAGCATTTT.